This TCR beta chain was sequenced for a study of blood T cell repertoires in COVID-19. Measured with immunoSEQ multiplex PCR; TCRdb has only the in-frame clones, and not every one. The sample consists of fewer than 450,000 clones, about 90% of them appearing once. Per the germline V gene, CDR1 is MDHEN and CDR2 is SYDVKM. CDR3 length: 12 amino acids. V gave up 7 bases and J gave up 5 bases, with 8 bases separating them. This clonotype originated in a woman aged 25 to 45 who had recovered from COVID-19. The chain couples TRBV28 to TRBJ1-4; D not certain. The specimen was PBMCs or T cells enriched from blood (not recorded which). As DNA, the CDR3 is TGTGCCAGCATGACTGTGAATGAAAAACTGTTTTTT. Translating gives CASMTVNEKLFF.